This T cell receptor beta chain derives from a study of metastatic and nonmetastatic thyroid tumors. From the PCR reads, TCRdb re-called clones with MiXCR. Of 35,000 to 50,000 clones in the sample, 20% to 30% were seen once. Germline V gives CDR1 SQVTM, CDR2 ANQGSEA. V gave up 0 bases and J gave up 7 bases, with 9 bases separating them. The CDR3 is 13 amino acids. Patients had received no treatment of any kind before thyroid surgery. There are many counts of this clone. The sequenced sample was tumor tissue. The rearrangement uses TRBV29-1 and TRBJ1-4, with D possibly TRBD1 on 6 matching bases. This TCR was sampled from a female donor with papillary thyroid cancer or a benign thyroid nodule (not recorded which). Some clones in this sample may be carry-over from other donors' samples. The CDR3: CSVEDRGGEKLFF. As DNA, the CDR3 is TGCAGCGTTGAAGACAGGGGTGGTGAAAAACTGTTTTTT.